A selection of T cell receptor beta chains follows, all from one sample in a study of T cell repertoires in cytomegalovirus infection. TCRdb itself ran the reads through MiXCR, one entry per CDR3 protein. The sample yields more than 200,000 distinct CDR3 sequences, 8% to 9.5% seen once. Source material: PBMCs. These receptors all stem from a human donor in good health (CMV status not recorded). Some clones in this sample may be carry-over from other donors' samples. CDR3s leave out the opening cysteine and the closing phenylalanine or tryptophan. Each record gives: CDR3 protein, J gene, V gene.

CDR3aa: ASSYDRGTYEQY
j_gene: TRBJ2-7
v_gene: TRBV6-5

CDR3aa: ASSIGIPRTDTQY
j_gene: TRBJ2-3
v_gene: TRBV2

CDR3aa: ASNLAGGTYNEQF
j_gene: TRBJ2-1
v_gene: TRBV7-9

CDR3aa: ASSSAEIPTLH
j_gene: TRBJ1-6
v_gene: TRBV6-2/TRBV6-3

CDR3aa: ASSLVASGTSNEQF
j_gene: TRBJ2-1
v_gene: TRBV7-2

CDR3aa: ASSFGSNTEAF
j_gene: TRBJ1-1
v_gene: TRBV7-2

CDR3aa: ASSLRQGATGELF
j_gene: TRBJ2-2
v_gene: TRBV7-3

CDR3aa: ASSLVSTGANVLT
j_gene: TRBJ2-6
v_gene: TRBV7-8

CDR3aa: ASSLVPLAGSYNEQF
j_gene: TRBJ2-1
v_gene: TRBV7-2

CDR3aa: ASSFTDPNTGELF
j_gene: TRBJ2-2
v_gene: TRBV7-2

CDR3aa: ASSRTGVQPQH
j_gene: TRBJ1-5
v_gene: TRBV7-3

CDR3aa: ASSVDSLTYEQY
j_gene: TRBJ2-7
v_gene: TRBV19

CDR3aa: ASSLLLTRGNEQF
j_gene: TRBJ2-1
v_gene: TRBV7-8

CDR3aa: SARDRGSKETQY
j_gene: TRBJ2-5
v_gene: TRBV20-1

CDR3aa: ASSSQGSEGNTIY
j_gene: TRBJ1-3
v_gene: TRBV7-2

CDR3aa: ASSPGTAPFNQPQH
j_gene: TRBJ1-5
v_gene: TRBV19

CDR3aa: ASSYFTLGQEGRY
j_gene: TRBJ2-3
v_gene: TRBV6-2/TRBV6-3

CDR3aa: ASSFPDTEAF
j_gene: TRBJ1-1
v_gene: TRBV7-9

CDR3aa: ASSTTSAADAQY
j_gene: TRBJ2-3
v_gene: TRBV5-1

CDR3aa: ASSTGGGSNQPQH
j_gene: TRBJ1-5
v_gene: TRBV6-2/TRBV6-3

CDR3aa: ASSLASGGVGLETQY
j_gene: TRBJ2-5
v_gene: TRBV7-9